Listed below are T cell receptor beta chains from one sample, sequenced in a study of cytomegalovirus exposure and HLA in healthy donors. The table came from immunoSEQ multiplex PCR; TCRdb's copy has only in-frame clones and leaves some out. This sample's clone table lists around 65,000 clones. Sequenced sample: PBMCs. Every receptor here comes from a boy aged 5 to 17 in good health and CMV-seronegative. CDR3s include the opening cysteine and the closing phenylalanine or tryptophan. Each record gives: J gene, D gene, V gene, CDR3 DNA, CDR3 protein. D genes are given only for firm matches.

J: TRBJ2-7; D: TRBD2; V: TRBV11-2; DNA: TGTGCCAGCAGCTTAGGACTAGCGGGGGGGCGGGACGAGCAGTACTTC; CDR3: CASSLGLAGGRDEQYF
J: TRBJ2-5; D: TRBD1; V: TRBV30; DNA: TGTGCCTGGAGTTTTAACAGGGGAGTTGGCGAGACCCAGTACTTC; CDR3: CAWSFNRGVGETQYF
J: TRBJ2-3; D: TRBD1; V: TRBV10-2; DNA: TGCGCCAGCACGGGGGGGACAGGGGGCACAGATACGCAGTATTTT; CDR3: CASTGGTGGTDTQYF
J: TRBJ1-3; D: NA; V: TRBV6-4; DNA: TGTGCCAGCAGTGATACCCCCCCCAGGGAAGGAAACACCATATATTTT; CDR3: CASSDTPPREGNTIYF
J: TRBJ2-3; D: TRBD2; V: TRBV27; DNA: TGTGCCAGCAGTTGGCCTTCCGGGGGGGATACGCAGTATTTT; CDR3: CASSWPSGGDTQYF
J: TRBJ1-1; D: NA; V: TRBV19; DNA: TGTGCCAGTAGTATGGGCAGGGCCACTGAAGCTTTCTTT; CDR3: CASSMGRATEAFF
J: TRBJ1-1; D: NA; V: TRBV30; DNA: TGTGCCTGGAGTTTTGGCCACCGCGGTGAAGCTTTCTTT; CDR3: CAWSFGHRGEAFF
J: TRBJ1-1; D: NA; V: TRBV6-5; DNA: TGTGCCAGCAGTAAGGGAGGGGGGCTGGGCGCTGAAGCTTTCTTT; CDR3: CASSKGGGLGAEAFF
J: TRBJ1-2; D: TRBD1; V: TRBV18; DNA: TGTGCCAGCTCACCTAGCGGGACAGGGGATCAATATGGCTACACCTTC; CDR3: CASSPSGTGDQYGYTF
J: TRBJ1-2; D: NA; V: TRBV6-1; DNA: TGTGCCAGCAGTGTAGAGGCAGGGCAAGGCTATGGCTACACCTTC; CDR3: CASSVEAGQGYGYTF
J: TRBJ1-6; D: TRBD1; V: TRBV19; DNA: TGTGCCAGTAGTCCCCGCCGGGACAGGGGGCGCGTAGTCTTCTATAATTCACCCCTCCACTTT; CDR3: CASSPRRDRGRVVFYNSPLHF
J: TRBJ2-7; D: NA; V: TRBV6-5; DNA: TGTGCCAGCAGTTACGAGGTTCTCGGCTACGAGCAGTACTTC; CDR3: CASSYEVLGYEQYF
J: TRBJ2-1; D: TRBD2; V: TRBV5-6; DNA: TGTGCCAGCAGCCCTAGCGGGAACTACAATGAGCAGTTCTTC; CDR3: CASSPSGNYNEQFF
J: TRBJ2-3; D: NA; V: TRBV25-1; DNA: TGTGCCAGCAGTGAACCGGGACAACGCACAGATACGCAGTATTTT; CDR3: CASSEPGQRTDTQYF
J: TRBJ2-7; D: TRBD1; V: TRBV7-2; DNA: TGTGCCAGCAGCTTAGGGGGACAGGCTTACGAGCAGTACTTC; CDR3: CASSLGGQAYEQYF
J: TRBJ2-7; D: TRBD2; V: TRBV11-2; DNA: TGTGCCAGCAGCCTCTCCCGGGCGGGGGGGGCCTACGAGCAGTACTTC; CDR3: CASSLSRAGGAYEQYF
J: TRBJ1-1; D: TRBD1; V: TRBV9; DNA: TGTGCCAGCAGACCCAAGACAGGGAGAGGCACTGAAGCTTTCTTT; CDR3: CASRPKTGRGTEAFF
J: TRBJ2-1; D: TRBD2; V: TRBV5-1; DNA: TGCGCCAGCAGTTTGGGACTAGCGGGAGGGAATGAGCAGTTCTTC; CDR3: CASSLGLAGGNEQFF
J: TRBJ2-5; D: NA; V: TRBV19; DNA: TGTGCCAGTAGTGCGACAGTTCAAGAGACCCAGTACTTC; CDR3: CASSATVQETQYF
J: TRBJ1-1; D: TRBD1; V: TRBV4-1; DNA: TGCGCCAGCAGCCAAGTCTCCCAGGGGGCTGAAGCTTTCTTT; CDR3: CASSQVSQGAEAFF
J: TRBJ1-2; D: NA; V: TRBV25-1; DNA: TGTGCCAGCAGTGAAGGAGGGAGGAATGGCTACACCTTC; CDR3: CASSEGGRNGYTF
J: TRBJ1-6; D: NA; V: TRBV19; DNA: TGTGCCAGTCGGGACTATAAGAGCTCCTATAATTCACCCCTCCACTTT; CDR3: CASRDYKSSYNSPLHF
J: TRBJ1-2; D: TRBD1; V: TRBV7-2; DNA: TGTGCCAGCAGCGCACAGGGGGCTAACTATGGCTACACCTTC; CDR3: CASSAQGANYGYTF
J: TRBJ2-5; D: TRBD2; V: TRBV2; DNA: TGTGCCAGCTTACTAGCGGGGTACTGGGGCCAAGAGACCCAGTACTTC; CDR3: CASLLAGYWGQETQYF
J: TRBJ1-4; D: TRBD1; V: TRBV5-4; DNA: TGTGCCAGCACCAAACAGGGGGCAGGGGCTAATGAAAAACTGTTTTTT; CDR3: CASTKQGAGANEKLFF
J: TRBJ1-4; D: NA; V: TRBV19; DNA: TGTGCCAGTAGCCCCCAGGGGATTCCAACTAATGAAAAACTGTTTTTT; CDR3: CASSPQGIPTNEKLFF
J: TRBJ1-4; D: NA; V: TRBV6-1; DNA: TGTGCCAGCAGTGAAGCCTGGGCGGGGGGCGAAAAACTGTTTTTT; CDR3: CASSEAWAGGEKLFF
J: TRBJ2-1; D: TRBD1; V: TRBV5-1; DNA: TGCGCCAGCAGCTTGGAGGCAGGGGGTTCCCCCTACAATGAGCAGTTCTTC; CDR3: CASSLEAGGSPYNEQFF
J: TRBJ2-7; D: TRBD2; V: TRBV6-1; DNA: TGTGCCAGCAGTGAGACTAGCGGCTCATACGAGCAGTACTTC; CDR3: CASSETSGSYEQYF
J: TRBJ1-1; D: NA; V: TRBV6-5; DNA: TGTGCCAGCAGTTACCGGGGGGCAGTCTCCACTGAAGCTTTCTTT; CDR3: CASSYRGAVSTEAFF
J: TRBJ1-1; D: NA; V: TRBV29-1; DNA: TGCAGCTCAAGGGTTTGGGCACAGGGGAACACTGAAGCTTTCTTT; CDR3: CSSRVWAQGNTEAFF
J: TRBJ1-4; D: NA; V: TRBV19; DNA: TGTGCCAGTAGTATGCTCTCGCGGTCGGATGCGGAGAAACTGTTTTTT; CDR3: CASSMLSRSDAEKLFF
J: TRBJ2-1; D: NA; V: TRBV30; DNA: TGTGCCTGGAGTGTCTGGGTGACTGGCACTAACAATGAGCAGTTCTTC; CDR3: CAWSVWVTGTNNEQFF
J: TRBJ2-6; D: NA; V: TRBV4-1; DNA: TGCGCCAGCAGCCAAGATAGAATTTCCCAGGGGTTCTCTGGGGCCAACGTCCTGACTTTC; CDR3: CASSQDRISQGFSGANVLTF
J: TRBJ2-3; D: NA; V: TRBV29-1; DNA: TGCAGCGGGGAAGATATTAGCACAGATACGCAGTATTTT; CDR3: CSGEDISTDTQYF
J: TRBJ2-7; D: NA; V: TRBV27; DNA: TGTGCCATCGGAAGGGGCGAGCAGTACTTC; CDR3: CAIGRGEQYF
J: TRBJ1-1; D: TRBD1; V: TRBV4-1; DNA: TGCGCCAGCAGCCAAGGGACAGGGATCACTGAAGCTTTCTTT; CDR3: CASSQGTGITEAFF
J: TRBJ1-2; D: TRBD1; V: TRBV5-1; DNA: TGCGCCAGCAGCGGACAGGCGGACTATGGCTACACCTTC; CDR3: CASSGQADYGYTF
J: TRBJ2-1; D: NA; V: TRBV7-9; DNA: TGTGCCAGCAGCTTGGGTAGGGCAGGGATCAATGAGCAGTTCTTC; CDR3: CASSLGRAGINEQFF
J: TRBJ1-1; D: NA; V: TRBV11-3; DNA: TGTGCCAGCAGCATTGGTTGGAGCACTGAAGCTTTCTTT; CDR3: CASSIGWSTEAFF
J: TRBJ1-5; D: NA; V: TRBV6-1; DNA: TGTGCCAGCAGTGAGTATGGGGCTAGGGGGCCCCAGCATTTT; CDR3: CASSEYGARGPQHF
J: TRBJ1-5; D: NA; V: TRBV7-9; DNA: TGTGCCAGCGGGGGGGAAACTCATCAGCCCCAGCATTTT; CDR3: CASGGETHQPQHF
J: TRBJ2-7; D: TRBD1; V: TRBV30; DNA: TGTGCCCGTCAAGGGGGCCTTACCTACGAGCAGTACTTC; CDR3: CARQGGLTYEQYF
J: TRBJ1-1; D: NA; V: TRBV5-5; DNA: TGTGCCAGCAGCTTGGTACCGAGCACTGAAGCTTTCTTT; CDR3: CASSLVPSTEAFF
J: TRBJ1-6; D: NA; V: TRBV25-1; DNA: TGTGCCAGCAGTGAGGGCTATTCACCCCTCCACTTT; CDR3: CASSEGYSPLHF
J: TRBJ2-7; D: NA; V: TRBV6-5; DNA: TGTGCCAGCAGTTACTCTAGCGGTGGAGGAGGGGACGAGCAGTACTTC; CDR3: CASSYSSGGGGDEQYF
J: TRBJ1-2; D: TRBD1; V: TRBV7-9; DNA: TGTGCCAGCAGCCTCGGACAGGGTAGGACCTTC; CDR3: CASSLGQGRTF
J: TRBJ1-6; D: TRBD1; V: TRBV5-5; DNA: TGTGCCAGCCGCCAAACCGGGACAGTAAATTCACCCCTCCACTTT; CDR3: CASRQTGTVNSPLHF
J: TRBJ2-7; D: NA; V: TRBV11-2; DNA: TGTGCCAGCAGCTTAGGTCAGATCTACGAGCAGTACTTC; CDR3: CASSLGQIYEQYF
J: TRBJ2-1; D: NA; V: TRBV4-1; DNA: TGCGCCAGCAGCCAAGATGTGCCAGTCTACAATGAGCAGTTCTTC; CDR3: CASSQDVPVYNEQFF
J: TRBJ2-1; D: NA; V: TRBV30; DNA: TGTGCCTGGAGTCCCGGGACAGAGCAGTTCTTC; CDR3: CAWSPGTEQFF